The 5 T cell receptor beta chains below all came from one sample that was sequenced in a study of control samples from healthy donors and cancer patients (dated by TCRdb to 2020 to 2022). The library was made by the immunoSEQ multiplex PCR assay. In its TCRdb copy, this immuneACCESS table keeps in-frame sequences only and misses some clones. Where compared with another copy, unresolved V genes explain less than half of these, and the others have no known cause. Across this sample there are roughly 100,000 clones, with about 80% seen only once. The ten most abundant clones make up roughly 13% of the sample. Sequencing used blood. These receptors were taken from a woman between 45 and 65 years old in good health.

This clone occurred a few times. V gene TRBV20-1 combines with J gene TRBJ2-1; D may be TRBD2 (6 bases). The CDR3 is 11 amino acids. The germline V and J ends were trimmed by 6 bases and 7 bases, with 10 bases remaining between them. CDR1 DFQATT and CDR2 SNEGSKA come from the germline V gene (reference sequence). The CDR3 DNA follows: TGCAGTGCCACCGGGAGTAATGAGCAGTTCTTC. This encodes CSATGSNEQFF.

This chain links TRBV19 with TRBJ2-7, with D possibly called TRBD1 or TRBD2 (5 bases each). CDR1 LNHDA and CDR2 SQIVND come from the germline V gene (reference sequence). The CDR3 sequence is 13 residues long. V lost 10 bases to trimming and J lost 3 bases, with 16 bases between them. CDR3 sequence reads: CATRRGGDYEQYF. Here the CDR3 DNA reads TGTGCCACGCGCCGTGGGGGAGACTACGAGCAGTACTTC.

The chain joins TRBV28 to TRBJ2-7; weak D call: TRBD1 (6 bases). This CDR3 contains 12 residues. Germline values: CDR1 MDHEN, CDR2 SYDVKM. V gave up 6 bases and J gave up 3 bases, with 9 bases separating them. CDR3 DNA: TGTGCCAGCAGCCAGGACAGCTACGAGCAGTACTTC. Its translation: CASSQDSYEQYF.

V usage is TRBV7-9 and J usage is TRBJ2-1; D may be TRBD1 or TRBD2 (5 bases each). Looked up from germline, CDR1 is SEHNR and CDR2 is FQNEAQ (reference sequence). There are 15 residues in the CDR3. V lost 1 base and J 10 bases, leaving 17 bases between the germline ends. CDR3 DNA: TGTGCCAGCAGCTTAGGAGGGGTAACTACTGGGGAGCAGTTCTTC. Its protein is CASSLGGVTTGEQFF.

Concerning this clone: The sample contains more than one DNA sequence encoding this CDR3. CDR3 DNA: TGTGCCAGCAGCGTAGCGGACAGCCCCTATGGCTACACCTTC. It translates to CASSVADSPYGYTF. The chain couples TRBV9 to TRBJ1-2; perhaps TRBD1 as D (6 bases). Per germline, CDR1 SGDLS and CDR2 YYNGEE. V was cut by 0 bases and J by 4 bases, with 10 bases left in between. The CDR3 spans 14 residues.